Shown below are 22 T cell receptor beta chains from a single sample sequenced in a study of blood T cell dynamics during melanoma immunotherapy. The protocol was immunoSEQ multiplex PCR, while the TCRdb copy is restricted to in-frame clones and leaves out a portion. The data contain a few hundred clones, around three quarters of them seen just once; the ten biggest clones take up approximately 12%. No cognate antigen is known for these TCRs. Time point in this sample: pre-treatment baseline. Memory T cells counted as immune-effector cells when CD3+ CD4- CD8+ CD45RA- CD45RO-high CD27- CCR7-. Study outcomes and limitations: Cell-free DNA CDR3 sequences most resembled the immune-effector CD8+ subset, which was also most clonal.

This sample comprised CD8+ T cells from blood, obtained from a patient treated with checkpoint blockade. Receptors were obtained from a human donor with melanoma.

This clone was observed a handful of times. The chain recombines TRBV4-1 with TRBJ1-2; D ambiguous. V was pared by 1 base and J by 2 bases, with 8 bases between. The CDR3 runs to 14 residues. CDR1 is MGHRA, CDR2 YSYEKL, per germline. This CDR3 reads CASSQVTGNYGYTF. In nucleotides, the CDR3 is TGCGCCAGCAGCCAAGTTACGGGAAACTATGGCTACACCTTC.

J is TRBJ2-1 and V is TRBV2; 10 nucleotides line up with TRBD1. This CDR3 comprises 14 residues. J lost 8 bases, V lost 4 bases, and 5 bases had no gene match. Germline assignment: CDR1 SNHLY and CDR2 FYNNEI. CDR3 sequence (DNA): TGTGCCAGCAGTGGGACAGGGGGTAAGGATGAGCAGTTCTTC. This gives the protein CASSGTGGKDEQFF.

The chain is built from TRBV4-1 and TRBJ2-5; TRBD2 agrees at 7 bases. J gave up 2 bases and V 1 base, and 7 bases lay outside the gene matches. This CDR3 spans 16 amino acids. Germline V CDR1 and CDR2: MGHRA, YSYEKL. The CDR3 loop reads CASSQGAGEKQETQYF. CDR3 sequence (DNA): TGCGCCAGCAGCCAAGGGGCGGGGGAAAAACAAGAGACCCAGTACTTC.

This rearrangement joins TRBV7-9 to TRBJ1-1; 9 nucleotides line up with TRBD1. This CDR3 has 15 residues. V was pared by 2 bases and J by 4 bases, with 5 bases of the junction left unmatched. CDR1 and CDR2 (germline): SEHNR, FQNEAQ (reference sequence). This CDR3 is CASSLPTGGGTEAFF. The DNA of the CDR3 is TGTGCCAGCAGCTTACCGACAGGGGGTGGCACTGAAGCTTTCTTT.

In its sample, this clone was seen a few times. CDR3 DNA sequence: TGTGCCAGCAGTTTAGGACGGAGCTCTGGAAACACCATATATTTT. Protein: CASSLGRSSGNTIYF. The chain has TRBV27 and TRBJ1-3; D not certain. The CDR3 covers 15 residues. V was trimmed by 2 bases and J by 0 bases, leaving 8 bases between them. CDR1 is MNHEY, CDR2 SMNVEV, per germline (reference sequence).

V usage is TRBV5-4 and J usage is TRBJ2-5; 11 nucleotides line up with TRBD1. The J call could be wrong; TRBJ2-7 is a better fit for the DNA end. Germline V lookup: CDR1 SGHNT, CDR2 YYREEE (reference sequence). This CDR3 region has 14 residues. The CDR3 DNA sequence: TGTGCCAGCAGCGCCGGGACAGGGGGGTACGAGCAGTACTTC. Its protein product is CASSAGTGGYEQYF.

The gene calls are TRBV2 and TRBJ2-7; 7 bases fit TRBD1. J gave up 2 bases and V 9 bases, and 16 bases lay outside the gene matches. CDR3 length: 16 amino acids. Germline assignment: CDR1 SNHLY and CDR2 FYNNEI. CDR3 sequence (DNA): TGTGCCAGTATAGGTTCCGCCCGGGACAGCGCCTACGAGCAGTACTTC. This encodes CASIGSARDSAYEQYF.

The V gene is TRBV6-1, the J gene TRBJ1-5; D is uncertain. The CDR3 runs to 14 residues. V was cut by 5 bases and J by 0 bases, with 8 bases left in between. CDR1 MNHNS and CDR2 SASEGT come from the germline V gene. The CDR3 DNA follows: TGTGCCAGCAGTCCGGTGGATAGCAATCAGCCCCAGCATTTT. This codes for CASSPVDSNQPQHF.

This sequence joins TRBV30 and TRBJ2-7; a possible D gene is TRBD1 (6 bases). There are 17 residues in the CDR3. Germline CDR1 is GTSNPN and CDR2 is SVGIG (reference sequence). V dropped 1 base and J dropped 0 bases, with 19 bases sitting between them. In nucleotides, the CDR3 is TGTGCCTGGAGTGACCGTTCCCGACAGGTGCCCTCCTACGAGCAGTACTTC. Translating gives CAWSDRSRQVPSYEQYF.

This clone was picked up one time. This chain connects TRBV7-6 to TRBJ2-3; TRBD2 agrees at 8 bases. The CDR3 is made up of 15 amino acids. CDR1 and CDR2 (germline): SGHVS, FNYEAQ. V lost 7 bases to trimming and J lost 4 bases; unmatched junction nucleotides: 10. The CDR3, as DNA: TGTGCCAGCACCCGGGTGGCGGGGGGCTCAGATACGCAGTATTTT. It is translated as CASTRVAGGSDTQYF.

This sequence joins TRBV7-9 and TRBJ2-5, with TRBD1 identical over 11 bases. Germline V lookup: CDR1 SEHNR, CDR2 FQNEAQ (reference sequence). This CDR3 has 15 residues. Unmatched junction bases numbered 6, after V lost 4 bases and J lost 5 bases. The CDR3 sequence is CASSSGTGGLETQYF. Written as DNA, the CDR3 is TGTGCCAGCAGCTCCGGGACAGGGGGACTGGAGACCCAGTACTTC.

The rearrangement uses TRBV2 and TRBJ2-5, with 8 bases matching TRBD1. Near its end, the DNA agrees better with TRBJ2-7, so the J call may be wrong. CDR3 length: 14 residues. CDR1 SNHLY and CDR2 FYNNEI come from the germline V gene. The CDR3 spells CASSESGGRNEQYF. In DNA form, the CDR3 reads TGTGCCAGCAGTGAATCAGGGGGCCGAAACGAGCAGTACTTC.

As DNA, the CDR3 is TGTGCCAGCAGCCGACAGGGACCTACCTACGAGCAGTACTTC. This codes for CASSRQGPTYEQYF. The genes are TRBV25-1 and TRBJ2-7; 7 bases line up with TRBD1. The length of the CDR3 is 14 residues. CDR1 is MGHDK, CDR2 SYGVNS, per germline. The J segment lost 2 bases and the V segment lost 6 bases, leaving 7 bases of the junction unmatched.

CDR3 DNA sequence: TGTGCCAGCAGCTTAGAGGGGACAACGTTCCTATGGACCCCTCGGGGCTACACCTTC. Its protein product is CASSLEGTTFLWTPRGYTF. The chain uses TRBV13 and TRBJ1-2, with D maybe TRBD1 (6 bases). The CDR3 consists of 19 residues. Trimming removed 1 base from V and 8 bases from J, with 29 bases in between. The germline V gene encodes CDR1 PRHDT and CDR2 FYEKMQ (reference sequence).

V usage is TRBV4-1 and J usage is TRBJ1-1, with TRBD1 matching 9 bases. The ends lost 3 bases at V and 3 bases at J; junction bases unmatched: 5. Germline assignment: CDR1 MGHRA and CDR2 YSYEKL. The CDR3 is 15 residues long. The CDR3: CASSHRRTGDTEAFF. Written as DNA, the CDR3 is TGCGCCAGCAGCCACAGACGGACAGGGGACACTGAAGCTTTCTTT.

The chain links TRBV4-2 to TRBJ2-7, with TRBD2 identical over 8 bases. Per the germline V gene, CDR1 is LGHNA and CDR2 is YNFKEQ. Trimming removed 1 base from V and 5 bases from J; junction bases left unmatched: 4. This CDR3 spans 14 amino acids. The CDR3 sequence: CASSQAGGRDEQYF. DNA of the CDR3: TGTGCCAGCAGCCAAGCGGGGGGGCGGGACGAGCAGTACTTC.

The CDR3 nucleotides read TGTGCCAGCAGGAAGAGGGACAGCGAGGAGCAGTACTTC. As protein: CASRKRDSEEQYF. The V call is TRBV6-1, the J call TRBJ2-7; the match to TRBD1 covers 7 bases. CDR3 length: 13 residues. CDR1 is MNHNS, CDR2 SASEGT, per germline. The V gene end was trimmed by 6 bases and the J gene end by 7 bases; junction bases not matched to a gene: 9.

The chain uses TRBV7-9 and TRBJ2-1; D possibly corresponds to TRBD2 (6 bases). The ends were cut back, 5 bases at V and 11 bases at J, with 19 bases in the middle. The CDR3 length is 14 residues. CDR1 is SEHNR and CDR2 is FQNEAQ in the germline V gene (reference sequence). DNA of the CDR3: TGTGCCAGCAGCCCAGTGGGTAGCGGCCCTCAGCAGTTCTTC. The encoded protein is CASSPVGSGPQQFF.

This clone was seen only a few times. V is TRBV10-3 and J is TRBJ2-1; 11 positions agree with TRBD2. Germline values: CDR1 ENHRY, CDR2 SYGVKD. The CDR3 is 13 amino acids. The V segment lost 9 bases and the J segment 7 bases; nucleotides outside the gene matches: 5. The CDR3: CAIGGLAENEQFF. CDR3 DNA: TGTGCCATTGGGGGACTAGCGGAAAATGAGCAGTTCTTC.

The rearrangement uses TRBV7-9 and TRBJ1-3; unclear D gene. The germline V gene encodes CDR1 SEHNR and CDR2 FQNEAQ (reference sequence). The CDR3 has 16 amino acids. Trimming took 4 bases from V and 0 from J, leaving 13 bases between them. The CDR3 loop reads CASSSPKGYSGNTIYF. Here the CDR3 DNA reads TGTGCCAGCAGCTCACCGAAGGGTTACTCTGGAAACACCATATATTTT.

The rearrangement uses TRBV7-2 and TRBJ2-7; 10 bases agree with TRBD2. J lost 6 bases, V lost 5 bases, and 10 bases had no gene match. CDR3 length: 15 residues. Germline CDR1 SGHTA, CDR2 FQGNSA. For the CDR3, the DNA is TGTGCCAGCAGCCAAGAAGCGGGGGGGCTACCCGAGCAGTACTTC. Translating it yields CASSQEAGGLPEQYF.

The V gene is TRBV11-2, the J gene TRBJ1-1, with a weak D call TRBD1 (5 bases). CDR1 is SGHAT and CDR2 is FQNNGV in the germline V gene. CDR3 size: 17 residues. Trimming stripped 1 base from V and 0 bases from J, with 15 bases between. CDR3 protein: CASSLVQGPGMNTEAFF. Here the CDR3 DNA reads TGTGCCAGCAGCTTAGTGCAGGGCCCAGGGATGAACACTGAAGCTTTCTTT.